These 27 T cell receptor beta chains came from one sample sequenced in a study of long-term antiretroviral therapy in people with HIV. The run of the v3.0 immunoSEQ assay was at survey level. Using immunoSEQ multiplex PCR, the repertoire was profiled, and TCRdb retains in-frame clones only, with some absent. The sample comprises more than 25,000 clones, 60% to 85% of which are singletons, and 11% rests with the top ten. The sequencing used unsorted PBMCs, collected 2.1 years after starting antiretroviral therapy. The receptors shown here come from a young man with HIV.

The V gene is TRBV27, the J gene TRBJ2-3; 8 nucleotides align to TRBD1. Looked up from germline, CDR1 is MNHEY and CDR2 is SMNVEV (reference sequence). The junction had 4 bases not matched to a gene; V was cut back by 4 bases and J by 1 base. This CDR3 is built from 15 residues. CDR3 in DNA: TGTGCCAGCAGTTCCCGACAGGGGCGCACAGATACGCAGTATTTT. Protein product: CASSSRQGRTDTQYF.

This clone has only one observation. Here the CDR3 reads CASSLAQAGGGVTDTQYF. The DNA of the CDR3 is TGTGCCAGCAGCTTAGCCCAAGCAGGCGGGGGGGTCACAGATACGCAGTATTTT. This sequence joins TRBV11-2 and TRBJ2-3; 9 bases align to TRBD2. V gave up 1 base and J gave up 2 bases; unmatched junction bases: 10. The CDR3 runs 18 residues. Germline loops: CDR1 SGHAT, CDR2 FQNNGV. Filled out from reference TRBV11-2 and TRBJ2-3, the complete variable domain reads EAGVAQSPRYKIIEKRQSVAFWCNPISGHATLYWYQQILGQGPKLLIQFQNNGVVDDSQLPKDRFSAERLKGVDSTLKIQPAKLEDSAVYLCASSLAQAGGGVTDTQYFGPGTRLTVL.

The J gene is TRBJ2-3, the V gene TRBV13; 7 bases map to TRBD1. This CDR3 comprises 16 residues. V was pared by 5 bases and J by 0 bases, with 8 bases of the junction left unmatched. The germline gives CDR1 PRHDT, CDR2 FYEKMQ (reference sequence). DNA for the CDR3: TGTGCCAGCAGCCCCAGGACAGGCAGAAGCACAGATACGCAGTATTTT. Translation: CASSPRTGRSTDTQYF.

The J gene is TRBJ2-3, the V gene TRBV13; possibly TRBD1 or TRBD2 for D (6 bases each). The CDR3 loop spans 15 amino acids. CDR1 is PRHDT and CDR2 is FYEKMQ in the germline V gene (reference sequence). The V gene lost 5 bases and the J gene lost 4 bases, with 16 bases spanning the gap. CDR3 in amino acids: CASSTRVGGPDTQYF. The CDR3 DNA reads as TGTGCCAGCAGCACGCGGGTAGGGGGGCCAGATACGCAGTATTTT.

This clone turned up a few times. The chain joins TRBV7-9 to TRBJ1-2; perhaps TRBD1 as D (5 bases). The germline V and J ends were trimmed by 1 base and 1 base, with 10 bases remaining between them. CDR1 is SEHNR, CDR2 FQNEAQ, per germline (reference sequence). The CDR3 extends over 15 amino acids. Here the CDR3 DNA reads TGTGCCAGCAGCTTAGAAGGGGCGAGTAACTATGGCTACACCTTC. This sequence encodes CASSLEGASNYGYTF.

V gene TRBV5-4 combines with J gene TRBJ2-1; 8 nucleotides agree with TRBD2. V lost 3 bases to trimming and J lost 6 bases; unmatched junction nucleotides: 5. Per germline, CDR1 SGHNT and CDR2 YYREEE (reference sequence). The CDR3 is 14 amino acids. The CDR3 here is CASSSGTRPNEQFF. In DNA form, the CDR3 reads TGTGCCAGCAGCTCCGGGACTAGACCCAATGAGCAGTTCTTC. The full variable domain, completed using reference TRBV5-4 and TRBJ2-1, is ETGVTQSPTHLIKTRGQQVTLRCSSQSGHNTVSWYQQALGQGPQFIFQYYREEENGRGNFPPRFSGLQFPNYSSELNVNALELDDSALYLCASSSGTRPNEQFFGPGTRLTVL.

The chain employs TRBV5-1 and TRBJ2-7; D remains ambiguous. The CDR3 length is 12 residues. Germline V CDR1 and CDR2: SGHRS, YFSETQ. V lost 3 bases to trimming and J lost 3 bases, with 7 bases between them. The CDR3 region is CASSSGNYEQYF. The CDR3 DNA reads as TGCGCCAGCAGCTCAGGCAACTACGAGCAGTACTTC.

V is TRBV5-5 and J is TRBJ2-7, with TRBD1 matching over 9 bases. Germline V gene sequence: CDR1 SGHKS, CDR2 YYEKEE (reference sequence). The CDR3 runs to 18 residues. V shed 4 bases and J 1 base; nucleotides not matched to a gene: 15. As DNA, the CDR3 is TGTGCCAGCAGCAAGTTACTCCGGGACAGGGTTTTATCCTACGAGCAGTACTTC. This sequence encodes CASSKLLRDRVLSYEQYF.

The rearrangement joins TRBV27 to TRBJ2-6; 7 positions agree with TRBD1. There are 15 residues in the CDR3. V lost 4 bases to trimming and J lost 1 base; unmatched junction nucleotides: 1. In germline, CDR1 is MNHEY, CDR2 SMNVEV (reference sequence). CDR3 in DNA: TGTGCCAGCAGTTCCAGGGGGTCTGGGGCCAACGTCCTGACTTTC. Its translation: CASSSRGSGANVLTF. The full variable domain, completed using reference TRBV27 and TRBJ2-6, is EAQVTQNPRYLITVTGKKLTVTCSQNMNHEYMSWYRQDPGLGLRQIYYSMNVEVTDKGDVPEGYKVSRKEKRNFPLILESPSPNQTSLYFCASSSRGSGANVLTFGAGSRLTVL.

The rearrangement joins TRBV27 to TRBJ1-2; D ambiguous. V lost 5 bases and J 3 bases, leaving 13 bases between the germline ends. Looked up from germline, CDR1 is MNHEY and CDR2 is SMNVEV (reference sequence). This CDR3 is built from 14 residues. CDR3 bases: TGTGCCAGCAGTGCGACGGGGATCCACTATGGCTACACCTTC. Translated: CASSATGIHYGYTF.

The chain employs TRBV27 and TRBJ2-1; 11 bases agree with TRBD2. Germline values: CDR1 MNHEY, CDR2 SMNVEV (reference sequence). V shed 4 bases, J shed 9 bases, and the junction held 8 bases outside the gene matches. There are 15 residues in the CDR3. CDR3 sequence (DNA): TGTGCCAGCAGTTCGGGACTAGCGGAGGCGCGTGAGCAGTTCTTC. This sequence encodes CASSSGLAEAREQFF.

V is TRBV7-8 and J is TRBJ1-5; 8 bases are shared with TRBD1. The CDR3 has 16 amino acids. CDR1 SGHVS and CDR2 FQNEAQ come from the germline V gene. The junction had 5 bases not matched to a gene; V was cut back by 1 base and J by 3 bases. The CDR3 DNA reads TGTGCCAGCAGCTTAGTGGGGACAGGACACAATCAGCCCCAGCATTTT. Amino acids: CASSLVGTGHNQPQHF.

The V gene is TRBV5-1, the J gene TRBJ2-1; no clear D. The CDR3 sequence is 16 residues long. With 0 bases removed from V and 0 bases from J, the gap between germline ends came to 10 bases. From germline, CDR1 is SGHRS and CDR2 YFSETQ. The CDR3 is CASSLAVPSSYNEQFF. Written as DNA, the CDR3 is TGCGCCAGCAGCTTGGCGGTACCGAGCTCCTACAATGAGCAGTTCTTC.

V and J are TRBV2 and TRBJ1-1, with D maybe TRBD1 (5 bases). V was pared by 6 bases and J by 7 bases, with 12 bases between. The CDR3 runs to 12 residues. Germline CDR1 and CDR2: SNHLY and FYNNEI. The CDR3 reads CASSGDGNEAFF. As DNA, the CDR3 is TGTGCCAGCAGCGGGGACGGCAATGAAGCTTTCTTT.

The chain joins TRBV5-1 to TRBJ2-2; no clear D. The germline V and J ends were trimmed by 7 bases and 4 bases, with 17 bases remaining between them. From germline, CDR1 is SGHRS and CDR2 YFSETQ. This CDR3 comprises 15 residues. CDR3 nucleotides: TGCGCCAGCCGAGACCGAGCAGCCTCCACCGGGGAGCTGTTTTTT. Its protein product is CASRDRAASTGELFF.

The chain recombines TRBV5-6 with TRBJ2-7; D ambiguous. Germline V lookup: CDR1 SGHDT, CDR2 YYEEEE. The CDR3 runs to 14 residues. V was pared by 8 bases and J by 0 bases, with 15 bases between. As DNA, the CDR3 is TGTGCCAGGCCGGAGTCACAGAGCTCCTACGAGCAGTACTTC. It codes for CARPESQSSYEQYF.

The V and J genes are TRBV9 and TRBJ2-5; unclear D gene. The germline V gene encodes CDR1 SGDLS and CDR2 YYNGEE. The CDR3 has 16 amino acids. V was trimmed by 2 bases and J by 5 bases, leaving 19 bases between them. The CDR3 coding sequence is TGTGCCAGCAGCGTTCAGAATGGCGGATCCGGTGAGACCCAGTACTTC. Translated, it gives CASSVQNGGSGETQYF.

The V call is TRBV28, the J call TRBJ1-1, with a tentative D call TRBD1 (6 bases). CDR3 size: 15 residues. V lost 6 bases and J lost 1, with 15 bases in between. Looked up from germline, CDR1 is MDHEN and CDR2 is SYDVKM. CDR3 nucleotides: TGTGCCAGCAGAACGCCACAGGGTTGGAACACTGAAGCTTTCTTT. Its translation: CASRTPQGWNTEAFF.

CDR3: CASSLLGVSETQYF. CDR3 DNA sequence: TGTGCCAGCTCCCTCTTAGGGGTGTCGGAGACCCAGTACTTC. This sequence joins TRBV18 and TRBJ2-5, with a tentative D call TRBD1 (5 bases). The germline V gene encodes CDR1 KGHSH and CDR2 LQKENI. V was trimmed by 6 bases and J by 5 bases, leaving 16 bases between them. The CDR3 contains 14 residues.

Sample share makes this clone medium-sized (0.01 to 0.1%). The CDR3 spells CASSPQWGGEQYF. As DNA, the CDR3 is TGTGCCAGCAGCCCCCAATGGGGAGGCGAGCAGTACTTC. The J gene is TRBJ2-7, the V gene TRBV9, with TRBD2 as a possible D gene (6 bases). The CDR3 contains 13 residues. Trimming removed 4 bases from V and 6 bases from J, with 14 bases in between. CDR1 and CDR2 (germline): SGDLS, YYNGEE.

The chain employs TRBV14 and TRBJ2-2; D remains unclear. The CDR3 is made up of 15 amino acids. Germline V lookup: CDR1 SGHDN, CDR2 FVKESK. Trimming took off 1 base at V and 1 base at J, with 7 bases between the two ends. CDR3 nucleotide sequence: TGTGCCAGCAGCCAAGTGACGGGGAACACCGGGGAGCTGTTTTTT. Translating gives CASSQVTGNTGELFF.

This clone was counted a single time. This chain joins TRBV10-3 and TRBJ2-1; a possible D gene is TRBD1 (6 bases). The ends were cut back, 4 bases at V and 1 base at J, with 8 bases in the middle. Germline loops: CDR1 ENHRY, CDR2 SYGVKD. This CDR3 comprises 14 residues. The CDR3 DNA reads TGTGCCATCAGTGCACAGGGTTCCTACAATGAGCAGTTCTTC. Its translation is CAISAQGSYNEQFF.

The chain combines TRBV2 with TRBJ1-3, with D hard to call. Germline V CDR1 and CDR2: SNHLY, FYNNEI. Trimming took off 3 bases at V and 3 bases at J, with 12 bases between the two ends. The CDR3 sequence is 15 residues long. The DNA for the CDR3 is TGTGCCAGCAGTGACGAGGGAGATGGTGGAAACACCATATATTTT. Translated: CASSDEGDGGNTIYF.

The rearrangement joins TRBV9 to TRBJ1-2; the match to TRBD1 covers 7 bases. This CDR3 has 17 residues. Trimming at V came to 0 bases and at J to 4 bases, leaving 12 bases not matched to a gene. CDR1 and CDR2 (germline): SGDLS, YYNGEE. The CDR3 DNA follows: TGTGCCAGCAGCGTAGGAGATGGGCGGGACAGTAGCTATGGCTACACCTTC. Encoded protein: CASSVGDGRDSSYGYTF.

This sequence joins TRBV9 and TRBJ2-1; 7 bases map to TRBD1. The CDR3 is 15 amino acids. V shed 4 bases, J shed 2 bases, and the junction held 6 bases outside the gene matches. The germline V gene has CDR1 SGDLS and CDR2 YYNGEE. This CDR3 reads CASSPNQGAYNEQFF. Written as DNA, the CDR3 is TGTGCCAGCAGCCCGAACCAGGGGGCCTACAATGAGCAGTTCTTC.

In DNA form, the CDR3 reads TGTGCCAGCAGTGGGGACAGGTTGGGCACAGATACGCAGTATTTT. It codes for CASSGDRLGTDTQYF. The J gene is TRBJ2-3, the V gene TRBV2; 8 bases map to TRBD1. The CDR3 consists of 15 residues. Germline lookup yields CDR1 SNHLY and CDR2 FYNNEI. Unmatched junction bases numbered 4, after V lost 4 bases and J lost 1 base.

The chain couples TRBV5-1 to TRBJ2-2; D remains ambiguous. The CDR3 runs to 11 residues. Trimming removed 0 bases at V and 10 bases at J, with 4 bases between. Germline values: CDR1 SGHRS, CDR2 YFSETQ. CDR3 DNA: TGCGCCAGCAGCTTGGGGCAGGAGCTGTTTTTT. This codes for CASSLGQELFF.